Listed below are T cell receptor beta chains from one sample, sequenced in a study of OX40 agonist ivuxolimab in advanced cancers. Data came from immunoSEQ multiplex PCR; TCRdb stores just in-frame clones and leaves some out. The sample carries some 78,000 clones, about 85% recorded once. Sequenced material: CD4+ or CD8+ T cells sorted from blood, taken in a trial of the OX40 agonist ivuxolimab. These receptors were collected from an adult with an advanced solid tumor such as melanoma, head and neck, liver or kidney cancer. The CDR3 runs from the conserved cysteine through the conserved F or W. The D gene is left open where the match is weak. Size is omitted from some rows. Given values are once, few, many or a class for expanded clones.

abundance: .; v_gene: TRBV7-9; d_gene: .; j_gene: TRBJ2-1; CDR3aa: CASSLDYSEEFF; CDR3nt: TGTGCCAGCAGCTTAGACTATAGCGAGGAGTTCTTC
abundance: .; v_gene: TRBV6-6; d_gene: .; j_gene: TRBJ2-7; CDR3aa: CASSYSPAGRNYEQYF; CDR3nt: TGTGCCAGCAGTTACTCTCCTGCGGGCAGGAACTACGAGCAGTACTTC
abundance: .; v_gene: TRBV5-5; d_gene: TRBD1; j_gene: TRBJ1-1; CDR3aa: CASSVDRGLGAFF; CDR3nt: TGTGCCAGCAGCGTGGACAGGGGGCTCGGGGCTTTCTTT
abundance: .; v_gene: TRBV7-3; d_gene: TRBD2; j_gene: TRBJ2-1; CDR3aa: CASSGGTSGNNEQFF; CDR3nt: TGTGCCAGCAGCGGAGGGACTAGCGGAAACAATGAGCAGTTCTTC
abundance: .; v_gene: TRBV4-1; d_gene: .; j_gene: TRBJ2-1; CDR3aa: CASSQLLGGPYNEQFF; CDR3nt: TGCGCCAGCAGCCAACTGTTGGGCGGGCCTTACAATGAGCAGTTCTTC
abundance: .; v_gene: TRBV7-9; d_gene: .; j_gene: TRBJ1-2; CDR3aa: CASSLEGGSGGYTF; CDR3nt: TGTGCCAGCAGCTTAGAAGGGGGGAGTGGCGGCTACACCTTC
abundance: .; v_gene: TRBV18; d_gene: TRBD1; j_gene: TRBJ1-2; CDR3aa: CASSPGTEPNYGYTF; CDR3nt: TGTGCCAGCTCACCTGGGACAGAGCCTAACTATGGCTACACCTTC
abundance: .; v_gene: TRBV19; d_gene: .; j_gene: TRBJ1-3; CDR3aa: CASSGISDGRENTIYF; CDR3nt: TGTGCCAGTAGCGGTATAAGCGACGGCCGAGAAAACACCATATATTTT
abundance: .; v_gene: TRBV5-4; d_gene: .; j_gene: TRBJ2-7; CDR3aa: CASSLEGRTYEQYF; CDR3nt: TGTGCCAGCAGCCTGGAGGGGCGTACCTACGAGCAGTACTTC
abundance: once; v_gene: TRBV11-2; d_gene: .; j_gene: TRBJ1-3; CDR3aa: CASSFTYRSGNTIYF; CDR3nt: TGTGCCAGCAGCTTTACTTATCGCTCTGGAAACACCATATATTTT
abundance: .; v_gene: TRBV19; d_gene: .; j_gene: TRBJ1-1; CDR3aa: CASSMGPRTAGRPEAFF; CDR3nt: TGTGCCAGTAGTATGGGCCCCCGGACGGCGGGGCGTCCTGAAGCTTTCTTT
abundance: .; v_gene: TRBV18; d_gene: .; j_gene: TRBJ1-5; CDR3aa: CASSPDSGTRQPQHF; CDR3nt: TGTGCCAGCTCACCAGATTCAGGGACTCGGCAGCCCCAGCATTTT
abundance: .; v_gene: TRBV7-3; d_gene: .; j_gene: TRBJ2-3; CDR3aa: CASSLLPSTDTQYF; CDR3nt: TGTGCCAGCAGCTTACTCCCTAGCACAGATACGCAGTATTTT
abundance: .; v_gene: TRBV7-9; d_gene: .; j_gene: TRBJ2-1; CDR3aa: CASSLRVQGTQFF; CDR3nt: TGTGCCAGCAGCCTAAGGGTGCAGGGCACTCAGTTCTTC
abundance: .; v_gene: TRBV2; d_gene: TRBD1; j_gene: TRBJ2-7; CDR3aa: CASSLNRGSYEQYF; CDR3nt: TGTGCCAGCAGCCTGAACAGGGGGTCCTACGAGCAGTACTTC
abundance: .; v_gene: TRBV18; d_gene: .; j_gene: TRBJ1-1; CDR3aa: CASSPDGGLSGTEAFF; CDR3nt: TGTGCCAGCTCCCCCGATGGGGGTCTCTCCGGCACTGAAGCTTTCTTT
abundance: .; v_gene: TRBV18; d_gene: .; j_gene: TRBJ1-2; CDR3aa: CASSAQGNYGYTF; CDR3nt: TGTGCCAGCTCAGCTCAGGGAAACTATGGCTACACCTTC
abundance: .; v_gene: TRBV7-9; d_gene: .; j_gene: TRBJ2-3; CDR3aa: CASSFPLSTDTQYF; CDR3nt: TGTGCCAGCAGCTTTCCCCTAAGCACAGATACGCAGTATTTT
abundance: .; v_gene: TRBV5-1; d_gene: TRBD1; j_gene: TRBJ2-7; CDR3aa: CASSYTGDAYEQYF; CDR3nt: TGCGCCAGCAGTTATACAGGGGACGCCTACGAGCAGTACTTC
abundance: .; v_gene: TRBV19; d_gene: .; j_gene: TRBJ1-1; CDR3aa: CASSIGENTEAFF; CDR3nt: TGTGCCAGTAGTATCGGGGAGAACACTGAAGCTTTCTTT
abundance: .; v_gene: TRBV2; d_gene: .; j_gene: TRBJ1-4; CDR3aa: CASLKGVIGEKLFF; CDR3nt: TGTGCCAGCCTCAAGGGTGTTATAGGTGAAAAACTGTTTTTT
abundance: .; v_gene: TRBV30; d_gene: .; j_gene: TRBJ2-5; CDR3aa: CAWTYPPGTQYF; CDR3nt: TGTGCCTGGACGTACCCGCCGGGGACCCAGTACTTC
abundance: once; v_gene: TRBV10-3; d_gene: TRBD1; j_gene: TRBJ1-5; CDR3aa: CAISVRFEGQGAPQPQHF; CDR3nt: TGTGCCATCAGTGTCCGGTTTGAGGGACAGGGGGCTCCTCAGCCCCAGCATTTT
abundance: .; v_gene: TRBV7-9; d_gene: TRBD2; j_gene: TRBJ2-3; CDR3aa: CASRSGGSTDTQYF; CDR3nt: TGTGCCAGCAGGAGCGGGGGGAGCACAGATACGCAGTATTTT
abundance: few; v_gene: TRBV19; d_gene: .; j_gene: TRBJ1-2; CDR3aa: CASRNTPGVGYTF; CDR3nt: TGTGCCAGTAGAAATACGCCGGGGGTTGGCTACACCTTC
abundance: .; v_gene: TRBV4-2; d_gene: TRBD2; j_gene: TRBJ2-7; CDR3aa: CASSQDASGDYEQYF; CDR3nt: TGTGCCAGCAGCCAAGACGCTAGCGGGGACTACGAGCAGTACTTC
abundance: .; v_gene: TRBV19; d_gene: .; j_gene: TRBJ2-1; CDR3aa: CASSMRGGSNRGEQFF; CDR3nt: TGTGCCAGTAGTATGAGGGGGGGCTCAAACCGCGGTGAGCAGTTCTTC
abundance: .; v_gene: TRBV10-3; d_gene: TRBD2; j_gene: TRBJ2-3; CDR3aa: CATKSRFLAGGADTQYF; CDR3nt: TGTGCCACGAAATCACGGTTTCTAGCGGGAGGGGCAGATACGCAGTATTTT
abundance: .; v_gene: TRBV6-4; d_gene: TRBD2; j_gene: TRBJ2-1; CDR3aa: CASSEIAGGPFNEQFF; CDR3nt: TGTGCCAGCAGTGAGATAGCGGGAGGGCCATTCAATGAGCAGTTCTTC
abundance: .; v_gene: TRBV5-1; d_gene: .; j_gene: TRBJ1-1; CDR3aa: CASSGKTGTTTEAFF; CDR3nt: TGCGCCAGCAGCGGCAAGACAGGAACGACCACTGAAGCTTTCTTT
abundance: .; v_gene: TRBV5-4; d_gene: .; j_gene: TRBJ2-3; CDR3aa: CASSFRGGSITDTQYF; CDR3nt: TGTGCCAGCAGCTTCAGGGGTGGGTCTATCACAGATACGCAGTATTTT
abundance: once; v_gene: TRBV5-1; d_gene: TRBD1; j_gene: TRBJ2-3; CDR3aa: CATSRTGGKDTQYF; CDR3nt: TGCGCCACTTCTCGGACAGGGGGAAAGGATACGCAGTATTTT
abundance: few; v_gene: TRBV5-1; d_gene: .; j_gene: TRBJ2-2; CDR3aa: CASSLGSSGTGELFF; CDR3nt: TGCGCCAGCAGCTTGGGGTCCTCGGGGACCGGGGAGCTGTTTTTT
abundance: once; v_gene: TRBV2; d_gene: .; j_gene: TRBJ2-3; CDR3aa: CASSEGASTQYF; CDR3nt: TGTGCCAGCAGTGAGGGGGCGTCCACGCAGTATTTT
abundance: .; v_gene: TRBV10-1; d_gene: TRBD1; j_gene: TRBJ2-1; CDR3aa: CASTPKDRGAYNEQFF; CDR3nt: TGCGCCAGCACCCCCAAGGACAGGGGGGCCTACAATGAGCAGTTCTTC
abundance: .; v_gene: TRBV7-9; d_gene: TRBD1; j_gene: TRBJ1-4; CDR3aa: CASGQQGGSEKLFF; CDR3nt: TGTGCCAGCGGGCAACAGGGGGGGAGTGAAAAACTGTTTTTT